Given below is one TCR beta chain in context. The data stem from a study of blood T cell repertoires in COVID-19. After removal of 0 bases from V and 0 bases from J, the junction contained 5 bases not matched to a gene. Germline V gene data show CDR1 as SGHRS and CDR2 as YFSETQ. The CDR3 is 19 amino acids. In the source study's methods: Nucleated cell number was recorded as an estimate derived from reference gene primer amplification. Produced via immunoSEQ multiplex PCR; TCRdb's table is partial and in-frame only. That table furnishes V, J and clone size, whereas the DNA furnished D and trimming. The sample has some 150,000 clones, 80% seen once.

This TCR was recovered from a woman between 50 and 59 years old with acute or convalescent COVID-19. The chain carries TRBV5-1 and TRBJ2-3; 15 bases are a match to TRBD2. Sequencing input: peripheral blood. The CDR3 DNA reads TGCGCCAGCAGCTTGGCGGGACTAGCGGGGGGCCTCAGCACAGATACGCAGTATTTT. Amino acid sequence: CASSLAGLAGGLSTDTQYF.